These 9 T cell receptor beta chains were all obtained from the same sample, sequenced in a study of identical twins. Each CDR3 protein is one row after TCRdb ran MiXCR on the 5' RACE reads. The sample carries hundreds of thousands of distinct CDR3 sequences, 21% recorded once. These records were also assigned to another study, of T cells expressing NK-cell markers.

Sequenced sample: PBMCs. The receptors were sampled from a woman aged 18-29 years in good health.

The V gene is TRBV6-1, the J gene TRBJ1-2; 7 nucleotides align to TRBD1. With V trimmed by 3 bases and J by 4 bases, 11 bases remained unmatched. Germline-derived CDR1 and CDR2 are MNHNS and SASEGT. The CDR3 length is 16 residues. CDR3 DNA: TGTGCCAGCAGTGAGCCGGGACAGCCTCTTTCCTATGGCTACACCTTC. It specifies CASSEPGQPLSYGYTF.

The chain is built from TRBV5-1 and TRBJ2-7; 9 bases line up with TRBD2. CDR1 and CDR2 from the germline V gene are SGHRS and YFSETQ. The V gene end was trimmed by 2 bases and the J gene end by 7 bases; junction bases not matched to a gene: 4. This CDR3 region has 13 residues. This CDR3 reads CASSFGTSLEQYF. In DNA, the CDR3 is TGCGCCAGCAGCTTCGGGACTAGCTTAGAGCAGTACTTC.

The V gene is TRBV27, the J gene TRBJ2-7; 11 positions match TRBD1. After removal of 5 bases from V and 0 bases from J, the junction contained 6 bases not matched to a gene. Germline values: CDR1 MNHEY, CDR2 SMNVEV (reference sequence). The CDR3 sequence is 16 residues long. CDR3 sequence reads: CASSRLGQGGSYEQYF. CDR3 DNA: TGTGCCAGCAGTAGACTGGGACAGGGGGGCTCCTACGAGCAGTACTTC.

The rearrangement links TRBV24-1 to TRBJ1-1; D gene ambiguous. V was clipped by 0 bases and J by 1 base, with 8 bases between them. CDR1 is KGHDR and CDR2 is SFDVKD in the germline V gene. The CDR3 contains 15 residues. In DNA, the CDR3 is TGTGCCACCAGTGATTTGCACTGGCAGAACACTGAAGCTTTCTTT. Translated: CATSDLHWQNTEAFF.

The rearrangement links TRBV20-1 to TRBJ2-1; TRBD2 matches 10 bases. Germline V CDR1 and CDR2: DFQATT, SNEGSKA (reference sequence). V dropped 3 bases and J dropped 10; count of bases not matched to a gene: 9. The CDR3 contains 14 residues. CDR3 DNA sequence: TGCAGTGCTAGTGTGCTAGCGGGGGAGAGGGAGCAGTTCTTC. Translation gives CSASVLAGEREQFF.

At least ten counts were recorded for this clonotype. V gene TRBV20-1 combines with J gene TRBJ2-1, with TRBD2 identical over 13 bases. From germline, CDR1 is DFQATT and CDR2 SNEGSKA (reference sequence). The CDR3 consists of 14 residues. The trim removed 5 bases at V and 9 bases at J, leaving 7 bases unmatched. CDR3 DNA: TGCAGTGCTTATAGGACTAGCGGGAGTCTTGAGCAGTTCTTC. Protein product: CSAYRTSGSLEQFF.

The chain uses TRBV5-1 and TRBJ2-3, with D tentatively TRBD1 or TRBD2 (5 bases each). CDR1 and CDR2 from the germline V gene are SGHRS and YFSETQ. The V end was cut by 3 bases, the J end by 5 bases, with 13 bases between. The length of the CDR3 is 14 residues. The CDR3, as DNA: TGCGCCAGCAGCTCGGGACCGGCGATAGATACGCAGTATTTT. Translating gives CASSSGPAIDTQYF.

This clonotype turned up a few times. The rearrangement uses TRBV7-2 and TRBJ2-3; D is ambiguous. Germline values: CDR1 SGHTA, CDR2 FQGNSA. V dropped 2 bases and J dropped 6 bases, with 12 bases sitting between them. The CDR3 is 14 amino acids. CDR3: CASSLTAGADTQYF. CDR3 bases: TGTGCCAGCAGCTTAACGGCCGGAGCGGATACGCAGTATTTT.

The chain combines TRBV6-1 with TRBJ2-7; the D gene could be TRBD1 or TRBD2 (6 bases each). Trimming stripped 7 bases from V and 7 bases from J, with 11 bases between. This CDR3 comprises 11 residues. The germline V gene has CDR1 MNHNS and CDR2 SASEGT. CDR3 bases: TGTGCCAGCATGGGGGGCTGGGAGCAGTACTTC. Translating it yields CASMGGWEQYF.